These 7 T cell receptor beta chains were sequenced from one sample in a study of identical twins. Via MiXCR, TCRdb re-called the 5' RACE reads, giving one row per CDR3 protein. In the table there are 250,000 or so distinct CDR3 sequences, roughly 7% of which are singletons. These same records also appear under a second study, on yellow fever vaccine responses in identical twins.

The sample consisted of memory (CD45RO+) T cells sorted from blood. These receptor sequences come from a woman between 18 and 29 years old in good health.

This clonotype was counted at least ten times. The chain has TRBV5-1 and TRBJ2-1, with D unclear. V lost 0 bases, J lost 9 bases, and 10 bases lay in between. The CDR3 length is 13 residues. Germline values: CDR1 SGHRS, CDR2 YFSETQ. The CDR3 here is CASSLANFFEQFF. The CDR3 DNA reads as TGCGCCAGCAGCTTGGCCAACTTCTTTGAGCAGTTCTTC.

V gene TRBV20-1 combines with J gene TRBJ2-1, with TRBD2 matching over 9 bases. The V gene's germline CDR1 is DFQATT and CDR2 SNEGSKA (reference sequence). V shed 1 base and J 0 bases; nucleotides not matched to a gene: 16. The CDR3 has 20 residues. CDR3 sequence (DNA): TGCAGTGCTAGAGGGGAGCTAACGGGGACTAGCTTTTCCTCCTACAATGAGCAGTTCTTC. This gives the protein CSARGELTGTSFSSYNEQFF.

The genes are TRBV4-1 and TRBJ2-1; perhaps TRBD2 as D (5 bases). V dropped 0 bases and J dropped 7 bases, with 16 bases sitting between them. Germline lookup yields CDR1 MGHRA and CDR2 YSYEKL. The CDR3 length is 16 residues. The DNA for the CDR3 is TGCGCCAGCAGCCAAGATTGGGCAGGAGGATTTAATGAGCAGTTCTTC. It specifies CASSQDWAGGFNEQFF.

This clonotype was seen only a few times. The gene calls are TRBV12-3 or TRBV12-4 and TRBJ2-3, with 11 positions matching TRBD2. J gave up 8 bases and V 1 base, and 11 bases lay outside the gene matches. The CDR3 is 17 amino acids. Written as DNA, the CDR3 is TGTGCCAGCAGTTTAGTCTTGGTGACTAGCGGGATTGCTACGCAGTATTTT. Amino acid sequence: CASSLVLVTSGIATQYF.

This clonotype appeared once. The chain combines TRBV28 with TRBJ2-7; 8 positions match TRBD1. The CDR3 has 15 residues. V shed 6 bases, J shed 4 bases, and the junction held 11 bases outside the gene matches. Germline CDR1 is MDHEN and CDR2 is SYDVKM. CDR3 DNA sequence: TGTGCCAGCAGCTCCCAAGGACAGGGATATTACGAGCAGTACTTC. Its translation: CASSSQGQGYYEQYF.

This clonotype was seen repeatedly, ten times or more. The J gene is TRBJ2-5, the V gene TRBV24-1; 7 bases are shared with TRBD1. The CDR3 loop spans 13 amino acids. V gave up 9 bases and J gave up 1 base; unmatched junction bases: 4. CDR1 and CDR2 from the germline V gene are KGHDR and SFDVKD. The DNA of the CDR3 is TGTGCCACCTCCGGACAGGTCCAAGAGACCCAGTACTTC. It specifies CATSGQVQETQYF.

At least ten counts were recorded for this clonotype. Written as DNA, the CDR3 is TGCAGTGCTAGAGATAACAACCGAGATACGCAGTATTTT. It codes for CSARDNNRDTQYF. J is TRBJ2-3 and V is TRBV20-1, with unresolved D. V was shortened by 0 bases and J by 5 bases, with 9 bases between the two germline ends. This CDR3 has 13 amino acids. CDR1 is DFQATT, CDR2 SNEGSKA, per germline (reference sequence).